Shown below are 2 T cell receptor beta chains from a single sample sequenced in a study of blood T cells in healthy people across ages. Primed by a sample-barcoded 5' primer and a J-beta primer mix, a second PCR proceeded for 7 to 11 cycles. TCRdb itself ran the 5' RACE reads through MiXCR, one entry per CDR3 protein. This table holds approximately 690,000 distinct CDR3 sequences, approximately 59% found once. Sequencing was performed on blood. The receptors shown here come from a man between 60 and 75 years old in good health.

The V and J genes are TRBV29-1 and TRBJ2-5, with 10 bases fitting TRBD2. With the DNA end fitting TRBJ2-7 better, the J assignment may be wrong. Germline V gene sequence: CDR1 SQVTM, CDR2 ANQGSEA. This CDR3 is built from 14 residues. The CDR3 loop reads CSVVPAGGPHEQYF. CDR3 nucleotide sequence: TGCAGCGTTGTTCCAGCGGGGGGGCCCCACGAGCAGTACTTC.

This sequence joins TRBV20-1 and TRBJ2-5; D might be TRBD1 (5 bases). The CDR3 loop spans 15 amino acids. In germline, CDR1 is DFQATT, CDR2 SNEGSKA (reference sequence). Trimming took 2 bases from V and 5 from J, leaving 18 bases between them. This CDR3 is CSARPQGFLPETQYF. For the CDR3, the DNA is TGCAGTGCTAGACCTCAGGGTTTTCTCCCGGAGACCCAGTACTTC.